These 21 T cell receptor beta chains share one sample of origin, sequenced in a study of T cells after yellow fever vaccination. TCRdb itself ran the 5' RACE reads through MiXCR, one entry per CDR3 protein. This table holds 200,000 to 300,000 distinct CDR3 sequences, roughly 6.2% found once. The specimen comprised CD4+ T cells sorted from PBMCs, sampled on the day of the yellow fever booster vaccination. The receptor source for this set is a man aged 25 to 40 who received the YFV17D yellow fever vaccine.

The J gene is TRBJ1-1, the V gene TRBV12-3 or TRBV12-4; D uncertain. V lost 4 bases and J 1 base, leaving 10 bases between the germline ends. CDR3 size: 14 residues. The CDR3 coding sequence is TGTGCCAGCAGTTCTATGCCCTCGAACACTGAAGCTTTCTTT. This sequence encodes CASSSMPSNTEAFF.

In DNA form, the CDR3 reads TGCGCCAGCAGCTTGGATCTGACTAGCACAGATACGCAGTATTTT. Protein sequence: CASSLDLTSTDTQYF. This sequence joins TRBV5-1 and TRBJ2-3; D unresolved. Trimming pared 0 bases from V and 0 bases from J, leaving 8 bases between. This CDR3 is 15 amino acids long. In germline, CDR1 is SGHRS, CDR2 YFSETQ.

This clonotype was seen at least ten times. CDR3 in DNA: TGCGCCAGCAGCTTGGAAGCGGGAGGAGACAATGAGCAGTTCTTC. Its protein is CASSLEAGGDNEQFF. The J gene is TRBJ2-1, the V gene TRBV5-1, with 9 positions matching TRBD2. Germline V gene data show CDR1 as SGHRS and CDR2 as YFSETQ. J was trimmed by 5 bases and V by 0 bases; bases with no gene match: 3. CDR3 length: 15 amino acids.

This clonotype occurred many times. The genes are TRBV5-6 and TRBJ2-4; D not resolved. The germline V gene encodes CDR1 SGHDT and CDR2 YYEEEE. Deletions cut 0 bases from V and 0 bases from J, with 7 bases between. The CDR3 spans 15 residues. CDR3 nucleotides: TGTGCCAGCAGCTTGGTAGGAGTAGCCAAAAACATTCAGTACTTC. Protein: CASSLVGVAKNIQYF.

This clonotype was seen a few times. The chain uses TRBV30 and TRBJ1-6; possibly TRBD1 for D (6 bases). Germline V CDR1 and CDR2: GTSNPN, SVGIG (reference sequence). The V gene lost 4 bases and the J gene lost 10 bases, with 11 bases spanning the gap. CDR3 length: 12 residues. CDR3 amino acids: CAWTTGQSPLHF. CDR3 coding DNA: TGTGCCTGGACCACAGGGCAATCACCCCTCCACTTT.

This clonotype was seen only a few times. The chain uses TRBV10-1 and TRBJ2-1; 7 bases align to TRBD2. The CDR3 is made up of 15 amino acids. With V trimmed by 3 bases and J by 8 bases, 10 bases remained unmatched. Germline lookup yields CDR1 WNHNN and CDR2 SYGVQD (reference sequence). The CDR3 nucleotides are TGCGCCAGCAGTGACCATCGGACTAGTCAGCATGAGCAGTTCTTC. Its translation is CASSDHRTSQHEQFF.

The sample holds a few counts of this clonotype. This sequence joins TRBV7-8 and TRBJ2-7; weak D call: TRBD2 (6 bases). Germline CDR1 is SGHVS and CDR2 is FQNEAQ. V lost 5 bases and J lost 7, with 21 bases in between. The CDR3 is 15 amino acids. The CDR3 coding sequence is TGTGCCAGCAGCAAACAGGATCCCCTAGGAGGGGAGCAGTACTTC. It translates to CASSKQDPLGGEQYF.

This clonotype was seen repeatedly, ten times or more. The chain links TRBV12-3 or TRBV12-4 to TRBJ1-1, with 7 positions matching TRBD1. Germline trimming cut 3 bases from V and 6 bases from J; bases unmatched to any gene: 19. The CDR3 totals 18 residues. The CDR3 nucleotides are TGTGCCAGCAGTTTTTCGGGGGGTTCGGTGACAGGGTACGCTGAAGCTTTCTTT. Its translation: CASSFSGGSVTGYAEAFF.

In its sample, this clonotype was seen a few times. V usage is TRBV5-4 and J usage is TRBJ2-7; 8 bases fit TRBD1. CDR1 SGHNT and CDR2 YYREEE come from the germline V gene (reference sequence). This CDR3 is built from 14 residues. The V gene end was trimmed by 4 bases and the J gene end by 4 bases; junction bases not matched to a gene: 7. In nucleotides, the CDR3 is TGTGCCAGCAGCCGGGCAGGGGGCGGTTACGAGCAGTACTTC. It codes for CASSRAGGGYEQYF. The variable domain in full, with the rest retrieved from reference TRBV5-4 and TRBJ2-7, is ETGVTQSPTHLIKTRGQQVTLRCSSQSGHNTVSWYQQALGQGPQFIFQYYREEENGRGNFPPRFSGLQFPNYSSELNVNALELDDSALYLCASSRAGGGYEQYFGPGTRLTVT.

The chain combines TRBV4-3 with TRBJ2-1; D tentatively reads TRBD1 or TRBD2 (5 bases each). CDR3 length equals 16 residues. The germline gives CDR1 LGHNA, CDR2 YSLEER. Trimming removed 0 bases from V and 4 bases from J, with 13 bases in between. The CDR3 bases are TGCGCCAGCAGCCAAGATCTTGGGACCGAATACAATGAGCAGTTCTTC. Its translation: CASSQDLGTEYNEQFF.

Ten or more counts support this clonotype. This chain joins TRBV18 and TRBJ1-4; D is undetermined. From germline, CDR1 is KGHSH and CDR2 LQKENI. Trimming took off 1 base at V and 4 bases at J, with 7 bases between the two ends. This CDR3 is built from 14 residues. CDR3 residues: CASSPRADNEKLFF. The CDR3 DNA reads as TGTGCCAGCTCACCACGGGCGGATAATGAAAAACTGTTTTTT.

This clonotype appeared many times. The CDR3: CASSTGPGNQPQHF. The CDR3 DNA reads TGTGCCAGCAGTACCGGGCCGGGCAATCAGCCCCAGCATTTT. The chain uses TRBV6-5 and TRBJ1-5; the D is unclear. CDR3 length: 14 residues. Germline-derived CDR1 and CDR2 are MNHEY and SVGAGI. V lost 5 bases to trimming and J lost 2 bases, with 10 bases between them.

A note on this clonotype: A read error may explain this, as a much larger clone is one base away. The V call is TRBV11-2, the J call TRBJ2-7, with TRBD2 identical over 7 bases. The ends lost 5 bases at V and 4 bases at J; junction bases unmatched: 11. CDR3 size: 15 residues. CDR1 and CDR2 from the germline V gene are SGHAT and FQNNGV. In DNA, the CDR3 is TGTGCCAGCAGCACATCCGGGACTACCTCATACGAGCAGTACTTC. It is translated as CASSTSGTTSYEQYF.

The rearrangement uses TRBV20-1 and TRBJ2-3; 7 nucleotides match TRBD1. J lost 6 bases, V lost 3 bases, and 6 bases had no gene match. Germline CDR1 DFQATT, CDR2 SNEGSKA (reference sequence). This CDR3 has 13 residues. CDR3 coding DNA: TGCAGTGCTAGGGACAGGCTTATGGATACGCAGTATTTT. It translates to CSARDRLMDTQYF.

The chain has TRBV20-1 and TRBJ2-1, with 10 bases lining up with TRBD2. The length of the CDR3 is 19 residues. J lost 5 bases, V lost 0 bases, and 16 bases had no gene match. Germline V gives CDR1 DFQATT, CDR2 SNEGSKA (reference sequence). CDR3 DNA: TGCAGTGCTAGAGATTACCTACTCACTTCTAGCGGGAGTCACAATGAGCAGTTCTTC. This codes for CSARDYLLTSSGSHNEQFF.

This clonotype was counted many times. The chain employs TRBV5-1 and TRBJ2-6, with 9 bases that match TRBD1. The CDR3 extends over 17 amino acids. CDR1 and CDR2 from the germline V gene are SGHRS and YFSETQ. The J segment lost 4 bases and the V segment lost 6 bases, leaving 11 bases of the junction unmatched. The CDR3 protein is CASTRTGAGSGANVLTF. CDR3 DNA: TGCGCCAGCACCAGGACAGGGGCCGGTTCAGGGGCCAACGTCCTGACTTTC.

This clonotype was recorded a few times. The V and J genes are TRBV7-9 and TRBJ2-7; 9 bases are a match to TRBD2. The CDR3 spans 17 residues. Germline trimming cut 5 bases from V and 7 bases from J; bases unmatched to any gene: 18. CDR1 is SEHNR and CDR2 is FQNEAQ in the germline V gene (reference sequence). The CDR3 DNA follows: TGTGCCAGCAGCCCTTATCCTAGTGGTGGGACTAGCACGGAGCAGTACTTC. Protein: CASSPYPSGGTSTEQYF.

This clonotype was detected only a few times. V gene TRBV20-1 combines with J gene TRBJ2-2; unclear D gene. The length of the CDR3 is 14 residues. Germline CDR1 is DFQATT and CDR2 is SNEGSKA (reference sequence). V shed 6 bases and J shed 1 base, with 12 bases lying between them. The CDR3 is CSAPEDRNTGELFF. DNA for the CDR3: TGCAGTGCCCCCGAGGACCGGAACACCGGGGAGCTGTTTTTT.

The chain is built from TRBV5-1 and TRBJ2-2; TRBD2 matches at 9 bases. CDR3 length: 16 amino acids. Germline values: CDR1 SGHRS, CDR2 YFSETQ. Trimming removed 2 bases from V and 5 bases from J; junction bases left unmatched: 7. The DNA for the CDR3 is TGCGCCAGCAGCTTCGATGGCGGGGGGGCTACCGGGGAGCTGTTTTTT. Residues: CASSFDGGGATGELFF.

Concerning this clonotype: The conserved final phenylalanine or tryptophan is absent from the CDR3, which likely points to a read error. This chain connects TRBV7-9 to TRBJ2-7, with 7 positions matching TRBD1. Germline trimming cut 5 bases from V and 2 bases from J; bases unmatched to any gene: 3. The CDR3 is 13 amino acids. Germline-derived CDR1 and CDR2 are SEHNR and FQNEAQ (reference sequence). CDR3 DNA sequence: TGTGCCAGCAGCAACAGGGGCGCCTACGAGCAGTACCTC. It specifies CASSNRGAYEQYL.

This clonotype was seen only a few times. The chain combines TRBV7-9 with TRBJ2-3; D may be TRBD1 or TRBD2 (5 bases each). Trimming took 1 base from V and 3 from J, leaving 14 bases between them. CDR1 and CDR2 from the germline V gene are SEHNR and FQNEAQ (reference sequence). The CDR3 spans 16 residues. This CDR3 reads CASSLGAGTLTDTQYF. Here the CDR3 DNA reads TGTGCCAGCAGCTTAGGAGCAGGGACCTTGACAGATACGCAGTATTTT.